The subject of this entry is one T cell receptor beta chain. These data are taken from a study of tumour-infiltrating T cells in Burkitt lymphoma. The wider study: Repertoire clonality predicted overall and progression-free survival.

The V segment lost 7 bases and the J segment 0 bases; nucleotides outside the gene matches: 2. CDR1 MNHEY and CDR2 SVGAGI come from the germline V gene. The CDR3 is 15 residues long. The table came from immunoSEQ multiplex PCR; TCRdb's copy has only in-frame clones and leaves some out. Of fewer than 2,500 clones detected, over 70% appear once; the ten largest clones hold around 6.9%. Input material: tumor tissue. The clonotype was recovered from a human donor with diffuse large B-cell lymphoma. The chain couples TRBV6-5 to TRBJ2-6; 8 nucleotides agree with TRBD1. CDR3 protein: CASTTGDSGANVLTF. The CDR3 DNA sequence: TGTGCCAGCACGACAGGGGACTCTGGGGCCAACGTCCTGACTTTC.